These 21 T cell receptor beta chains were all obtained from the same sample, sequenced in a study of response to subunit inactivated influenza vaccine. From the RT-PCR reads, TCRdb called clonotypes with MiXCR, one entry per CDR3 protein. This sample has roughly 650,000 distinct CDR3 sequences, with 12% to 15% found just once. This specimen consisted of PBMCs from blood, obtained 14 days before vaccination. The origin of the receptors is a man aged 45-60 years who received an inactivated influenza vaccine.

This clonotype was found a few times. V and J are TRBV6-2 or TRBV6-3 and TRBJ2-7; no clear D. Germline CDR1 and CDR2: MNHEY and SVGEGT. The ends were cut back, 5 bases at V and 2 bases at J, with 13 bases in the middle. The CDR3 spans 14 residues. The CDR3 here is CASSQTHGTYEQYF. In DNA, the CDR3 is TGTGCCAGCAGTCAGACGCACGGAACCTACGAGCAGTACTTC.

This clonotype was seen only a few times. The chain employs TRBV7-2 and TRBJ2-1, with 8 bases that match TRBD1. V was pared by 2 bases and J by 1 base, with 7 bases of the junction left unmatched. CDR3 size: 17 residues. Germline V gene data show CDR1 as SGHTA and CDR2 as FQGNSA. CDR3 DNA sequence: TGTGCCAGCAGCTTACCCACAGGGGGGTGGTCCTACAATGAGCAGTTCTTC. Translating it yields CASSLPTGGWSYNEQFF.

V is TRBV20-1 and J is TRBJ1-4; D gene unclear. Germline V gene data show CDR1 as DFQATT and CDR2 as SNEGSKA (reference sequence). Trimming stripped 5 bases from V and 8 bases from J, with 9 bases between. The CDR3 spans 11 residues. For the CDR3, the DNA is TGCAGTGCTGAACATGCGGAAAAACTGTTTTTT. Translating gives CSAEHAEKLFF.

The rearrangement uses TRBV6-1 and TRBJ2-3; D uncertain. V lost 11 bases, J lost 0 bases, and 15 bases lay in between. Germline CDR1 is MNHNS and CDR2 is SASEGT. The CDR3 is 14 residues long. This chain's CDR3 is CAVGLRRSTDTQYF. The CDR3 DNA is TGTGCCGTAGGTTTAAGGCGTAGCACAGATACGCAGTATTTT.

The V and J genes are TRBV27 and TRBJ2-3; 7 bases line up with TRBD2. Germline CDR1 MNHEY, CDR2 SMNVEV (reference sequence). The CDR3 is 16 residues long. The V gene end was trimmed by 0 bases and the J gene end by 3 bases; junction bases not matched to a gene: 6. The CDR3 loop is CASSLSPASGTDTQYF. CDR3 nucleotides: TGTGCCAGCAGTTTATCCCCGGCTAGCGGTACAGATACGCAGTATTTT.

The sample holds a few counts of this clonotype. The DNA of the CDR3 is TGCAGTGCTAGAGATATGGGGAGAGGCGGGGAGCTGTTTTTT. Amino acids: CSARDMGRGGELFF. V and J are TRBV20-1 and TRBJ2-2, with D possibly being TRBD2 (5 bases). Per germline, CDR1 DFQATT and CDR2 SNEGSKA (reference sequence). V was cut by 0 bases and J by 7 bases, with 12 bases left in between. The CDR3 totals 14 residues.

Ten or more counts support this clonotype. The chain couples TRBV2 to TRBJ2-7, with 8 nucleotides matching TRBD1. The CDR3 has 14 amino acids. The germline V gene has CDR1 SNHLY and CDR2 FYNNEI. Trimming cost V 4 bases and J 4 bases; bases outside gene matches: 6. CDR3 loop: CASSADRGSYEQYF. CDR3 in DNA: TGTGCCAGCAGTGCCGACAGGGGTTCGTACGAGCAGTACTTC.

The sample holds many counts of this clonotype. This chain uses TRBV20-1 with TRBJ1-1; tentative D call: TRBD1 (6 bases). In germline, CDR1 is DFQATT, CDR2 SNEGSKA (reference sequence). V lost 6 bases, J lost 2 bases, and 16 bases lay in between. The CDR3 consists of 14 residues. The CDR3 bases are TGCAGTGCGCGGTCGACGGACAGAAACACTGAAGCTTTCTTT. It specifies CSARSTDRNTEAFF.

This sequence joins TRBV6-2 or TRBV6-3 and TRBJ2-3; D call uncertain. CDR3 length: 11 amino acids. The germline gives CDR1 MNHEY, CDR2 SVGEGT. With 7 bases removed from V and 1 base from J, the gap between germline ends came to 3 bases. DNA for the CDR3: TGTGCCAGCATGGGCACAGATACGCAGTATTTT. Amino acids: CASMGTDTQYF.

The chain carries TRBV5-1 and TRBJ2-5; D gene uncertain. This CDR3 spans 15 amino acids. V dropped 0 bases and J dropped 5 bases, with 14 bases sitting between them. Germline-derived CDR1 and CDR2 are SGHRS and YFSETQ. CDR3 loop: CASSLGTFQRETQYF. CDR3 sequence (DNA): TGCGCCAGCAGCTTGGGAACATTCCAGAGGGAGACCCAGTACTTC.

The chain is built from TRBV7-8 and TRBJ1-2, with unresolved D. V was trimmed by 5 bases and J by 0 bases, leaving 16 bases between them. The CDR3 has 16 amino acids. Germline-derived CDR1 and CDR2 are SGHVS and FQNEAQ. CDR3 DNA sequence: TGTGCCAGCAGCCCTACTGACTCTCTCTCTAACTATGGCTACACCTTC. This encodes CASSPTDSLSNYGYTF.

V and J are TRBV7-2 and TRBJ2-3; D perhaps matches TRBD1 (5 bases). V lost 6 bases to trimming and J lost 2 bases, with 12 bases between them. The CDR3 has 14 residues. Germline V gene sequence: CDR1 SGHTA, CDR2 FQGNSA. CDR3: CASSRAGATDTQYF. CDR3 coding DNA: TGTGCCAGCAGTCGGGCTGGGGCCACAGATACGCAGTATTTT.

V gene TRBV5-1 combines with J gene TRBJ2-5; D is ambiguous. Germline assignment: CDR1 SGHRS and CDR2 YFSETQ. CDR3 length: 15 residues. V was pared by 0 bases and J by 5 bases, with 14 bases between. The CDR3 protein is CASSLAVQTGETQYF. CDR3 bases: TGCGCCAGCAGCTTGGCCGTTCAAACCGGGGAGACCCAGTACTTC.

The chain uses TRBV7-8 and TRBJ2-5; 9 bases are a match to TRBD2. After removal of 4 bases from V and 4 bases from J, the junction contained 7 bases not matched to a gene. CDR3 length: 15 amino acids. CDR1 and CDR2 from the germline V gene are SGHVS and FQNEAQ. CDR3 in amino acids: CASSSISGRAETQYF. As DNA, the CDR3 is TGTGCCAGCAGCTCCATTAGCGGGAGAGCAGAGACCCAGTACTTC.

The CDR3 region is CASQGTSGKGSYNEQFF. CDR3 sequence (DNA): TGTGCCAGTCAGGGGACTAGCGGGAAAGGTTCCTACAATGAGCAGTTCTTC. The chain is built from TRBV7-2 and TRBJ2-1, with 13 bases that match TRBD2. This CDR3 comprises 17 residues. Germline values: CDR1 SGHTA, CDR2 FQGNSA. Germline trimming cut 9 bases from V and 1 base from J; bases unmatched to any gene: 9.

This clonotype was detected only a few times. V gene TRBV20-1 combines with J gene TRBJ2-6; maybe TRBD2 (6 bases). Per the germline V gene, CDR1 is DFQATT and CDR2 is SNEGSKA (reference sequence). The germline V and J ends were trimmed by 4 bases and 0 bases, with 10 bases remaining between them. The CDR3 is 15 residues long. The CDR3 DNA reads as TGCAGTGCTACCTTCGGGAGCTCTGGGGCCAACGTCCTGACTTTC. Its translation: CSATFGSSGANVLTF.

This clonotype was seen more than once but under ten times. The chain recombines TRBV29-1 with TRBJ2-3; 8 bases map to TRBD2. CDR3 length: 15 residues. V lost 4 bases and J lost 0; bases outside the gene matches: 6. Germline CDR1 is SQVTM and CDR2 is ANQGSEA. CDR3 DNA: TGCAGCGTTGTCGATCCGGGAGGGAGCACAGATACGCAGTATTTT. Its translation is CSVVDPGGSTDTQYF.

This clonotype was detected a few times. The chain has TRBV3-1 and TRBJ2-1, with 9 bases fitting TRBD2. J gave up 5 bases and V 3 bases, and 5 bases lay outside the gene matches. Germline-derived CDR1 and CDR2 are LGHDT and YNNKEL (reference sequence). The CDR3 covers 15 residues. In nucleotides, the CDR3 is TGTGCCAGCAGCCAGCAGGCGGGAGGGAACAATGAGCAGTTCTTC. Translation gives CASSQQAGGNNEQFF.

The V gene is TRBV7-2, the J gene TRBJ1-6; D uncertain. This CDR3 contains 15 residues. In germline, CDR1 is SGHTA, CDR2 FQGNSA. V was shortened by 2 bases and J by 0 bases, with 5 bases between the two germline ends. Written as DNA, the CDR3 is TGTGCCAGCAGCTTATTTCACTCCTATAATTCACCCCTCCACTTT. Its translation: CASSLFHSYNSPLHF.

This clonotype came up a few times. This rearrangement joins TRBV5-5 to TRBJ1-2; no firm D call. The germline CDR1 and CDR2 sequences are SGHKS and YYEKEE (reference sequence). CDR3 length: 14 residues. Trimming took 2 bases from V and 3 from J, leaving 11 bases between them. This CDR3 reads CASSFDASYYGYTF. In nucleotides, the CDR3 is TGTGCCAGCAGCTTTGATGCCAGCTACTATGGCTACACCTTC. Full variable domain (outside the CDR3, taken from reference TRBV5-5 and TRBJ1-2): DAGVTQSPTHLIKTRGQQVTLRCSPISGHKSVSWYQQVLGQGPQFIFQYYEKEERGRGNFPDRFSARQFPNYSSELNVNALLLGDSALYLCASSFDASYYGYTFGSGTRLTVV.

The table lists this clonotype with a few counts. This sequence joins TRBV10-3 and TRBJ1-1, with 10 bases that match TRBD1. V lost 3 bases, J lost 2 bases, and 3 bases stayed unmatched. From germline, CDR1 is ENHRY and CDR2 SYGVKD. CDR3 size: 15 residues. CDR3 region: CAISDGDRGNTEAFF. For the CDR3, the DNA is TGTGCCATCAGTGATGGGGACAGGGGAAACACTGAAGCTTTCTTT.